Listed below are T cell receptor beta chains from one sample, sequenced in a study of T-cell reconstitution after alpha-beta-depleted transplantation in children. TCRdb re-called the PCR reads with MiXCR, one entry per CDR3 protein. The data hold 600,000 or so distinct CDR3 sequences, with 23% observed a single time. The specimen comprised PBMCs, mostly from graft donor cells, sampled 360 days after TCRalphabeta/CD19-depleted stem cell transplant. The receptors here all came from a boy younger than two who had a stem cell transplant for acute myeloid leukemia, so the T cells may come from the graft donor. Both conserved end residues are part of each CDR3. The D gene is left open where the match is weak. Expanded clones get a size class; other rows say once, few or many, or leave the size out.

CDR3nt: TGCGCCAGCAGCCGGGGACAGGGTCGCACCGGGGAGCTGTTTTTT; CDR3aa: CASSRGQGRTGELFF; abundance: many; j_gene: TRBJ2-2; d_gene: TRBD1; v_gene: TRBV5-1
CDR3nt: TGCGCCAGCAGCCAAGGACTACAGGGTAGGAATGAAAAACTGTTTTTT; CDR3aa: CASSQGLQGRNEKLFF; abundance: many; j_gene: TRBJ1-4; d_gene: -; v_gene: TRBV4-1
CDR3nt: TGCAGTGCCACAGGGGCTAGTACCTACGAGCAGTACTTC; CDR3aa: CSATGASTYEQYF; abundance: many; j_gene: TRBJ2-7; d_gene: TRBD1; v_gene: TRBV20-1
CDR3nt: TGTGCCAGCAGTGAATCACCCGACTGGGAGACCCAGTACTTC; CDR3aa: CASSESPDWETQYF; abundance: -; j_gene: TRBJ2-5; d_gene: -; v_gene: TRBV25-1
CDR3nt: TGCAGTGCTGCCCCCAGGAGCGCCTCGTGGGAGCAGTACTTC; CDR3aa: CSAAPRSASWEQYF; abundance: few; j_gene: TRBJ2-7; d_gene: -; v_gene: TRBV20-1
CDR3nt: TGCAGCGTTGAGTCGGGGGGGATCACAGATACGCAGTATTTT; CDR3aa: CSVESGGITDTQYF; abundance: -; j_gene: TRBJ2-3; d_gene: TRBD2; v_gene: TRBV29-1
CDR3nt: TGTGCCAGCAGCTACTGGACAGCCCCGGCCGGGGAGCTGTTTTTT; CDR3aa: CASSYWTAPAGELFF; abundance: many; j_gene: TRBJ2-2; d_gene: -; v_gene: TRBV5-5
CDR3nt: TGTGCCAGCAGCTTAGGTGATCCAGGACGAGAGCAGTTCTTC; CDR3aa: CASSLGDPGREQFF; abundance: -; j_gene: TRBJ2-1; d_gene: -; v_gene: TRBV7-8
CDR3nt: TGTGCCAGCAGTTTGGTAGCCGGGACCATTGAGACCCAGTACTTC; CDR3aa: CASSLVAGTIETQYF; abundance: few; j_gene: TRBJ2-5; d_gene: -; v_gene: TRBV12-3/TRBV12-4
CDR3nt: TGTGCCAGCAGCCTCCGGACAGGGGGCTACACCGGGGAGCTGTTTTTT; CDR3aa: CASSLRTGGYTGELFF; abundance: many; j_gene: TRBJ2-2; d_gene: TRBD1; v_gene: TRBV13
CDR3nt: TGTGCCAGCAGTTTGTGGGGAATCTACGAGCAGTACTTC; CDR3aa: CASSLWGIYEQYF; abundance: many; j_gene: TRBJ2-7; d_gene: -; v_gene: TRBV12-3/TRBV12-4
CDR3nt: TGCGCCAGCAGCCAAGAGGTCAGCAATCAGCCCCAGCATTTT; CDR3aa: CASSQEVSNQPQHF; abundance: many; j_gene: TRBJ1-5; d_gene: -; v_gene: TRBV4-3
CDR3nt: TGTGCCAGTAGTGTCCTTTTGGCCACAGATACGCAGTATTTT; CDR3aa: CASSVLLATDTQYF; abundance: many; j_gene: TRBJ2-3; d_gene: -; v_gene: TRBV19
CDR3nt: TGTGCCACCAGCAGGGCTAGCGGGGGACACAAAGAGACCCAGTACTTC; CDR3aa: CATSRASGGHKETQYF; abundance: -; j_gene: TRBJ2-5; d_gene: TRBD2; v_gene: TRBV15
CDR3nt: TGCAGTGCCCAATGGCGGGCAGGGGATTATCTAACGGGTCAGCCCCAGCATTTT; CDR3aa: CSAQWRAGDYLTGQPQHF; abundance: -; j_gene: TRBJ1-5; d_gene: -; v_gene: TRBV20-1
CDR3nt: TGCGCCAGCAGGGTAACAGGGGGCGCGGGGACTGAAGCTTTCTTT; CDR3aa: CASRVTGGAGTEAFF; abundance: many; j_gene: TRBJ1-1; d_gene: TRBD1; v_gene: TRBV5-1
CDR3nt: TGTGCCAGCAGTTACAATGGGGTTGGGAATGAAAAACTGTTTTTT; CDR3aa: CASSYNGVGNEKLFF; abundance: many; j_gene: TRBJ1-4; d_gene: -; v_gene: TRBV6-5
CDR3nt: TGTGCCACCACCGCTCACGGCGGGACTGAAGCTTTCTTT; CDR3aa: CATTAHGGTEAFF; abundance: few; j_gene: TRBJ1-1; d_gene: -; v_gene: TRBV15
CDR3nt: TGTGCCAGCAGTGAAAAGGGTTCCCCTTTCTACGAGCAGTACTTC; CDR3aa: CASSEKGSPFYEQYF; abundance: -; j_gene: TRBJ2-7; d_gene: -; v_gene: TRBV25-1
CDR3nt: TGTGCCAGCAGTCCCTACCCCGCCTACGAGCAGTACTTC; CDR3aa: CASSPYPAYEQYF; abundance: few; j_gene: TRBJ2-7; d_gene: -; v_gene: TRBV12-3/TRBV12-4
CDR3nt: TGTGCCAGCCGAAAACTAGCGGGGAAACTTACGGATACGCAGTATTTT; CDR3aa: CASRKLAGKLTDTQYF; abundance: -; j_gene: TRBJ2-3; d_gene: TRBD2; v_gene: TRBV27
CDR3nt: TGCAGCGTTAGGCAGGCCGCTTCTAACTATGGCTACACCTTC; CDR3aa: CSVRQAASNYGYTF; abundance: few; j_gene: TRBJ1-2; d_gene: -; v_gene: TRBV29-1
CDR3nt: TGCAGTGCTAGTGAGGTTACTAGCGGGGGGCCAGGAGATACGCAGTATTTT; CDR3aa: CSASEVTSGGPGDTQYF; abundance: many; j_gene: TRBJ2-3; d_gene: TRBD2; v_gene: TRBV20-1
CDR3nt: TGTGCCAGCTCACCCCAGGGGCCCCGACAACAAGAGACCCAGTACTTC; CDR3aa: CASSPQGPRQQETQYF; abundance: few; j_gene: TRBJ2-5; d_gene: -; v_gene: TRBV18
CDR3nt: TGCAGTGTCCCCGACCGTGGGACAGGGCGTTGGAGCAATCAGCCCCAGCATTTT; CDR3aa: CSVPDRGTGRWSNQPQHF; abundance: few; j_gene: TRBJ1-5; d_gene: TRBD1; v_gene: TRBV20-1
CDR3nt: TGTGCCAGCAGCTCAGAGAGCATCGAGCAGTACTTC; CDR3aa: CASSSESIEQYF; abundance: many; j_gene: TRBJ2-7; d_gene: -; v_gene: TRBV11-3
CDR3nt: TGTGCCAGCAGCTTAGTCGTCAGGGGAAGGTACGAGCAGTACTTC; CDR3aa: CASSLVVRGRYEQYF; abundance: few; j_gene: TRBJ2-7; d_gene: -; v_gene: TRBV7-2
CDR3nt: TGCGCCAGCAGCTTGGGGGACCTATACAATGAGCAGTTCTTC; CDR3aa: CASSLGDLYNEQFF; abundance: many; j_gene: TRBJ2-1; d_gene: -; v_gene: TRBV5-1
CDR3nt: TGCAGCGTTGTGATGAATGGAGCTTTCTTT; CDR3aa: CSVVMNGAFF; abundance: many; j_gene: TRBJ1-1; d_gene: -; v_gene: TRBV29-1
CDR3nt: TGTGCCAGCAGAACGGACAGGGGGGCTAATTCACCCCTCCACTTT; CDR3aa: CASRTDRGANSPLHF; abundance: many; j_gene: TRBJ1-6; d_gene: TRBD1; v_gene: TRBV6-2/TRBV6-3
CDR3nt: TGTGCCAGCAGGGGCCGAAGGGGAACAGATACGCAGTATTTT; CDR3aa: CASRGRRGTDTQYF; abundance: -; j_gene: TRBJ2-3; d_gene: -; v_gene: TRBV28